One and the same sample provided the 28 T cell receptor beta chains below, sequenced in a study of blood T cell repertoires in COVID-19. Measured with immunoSEQ multiplex PCR; TCRdb has only the in-frame clones, and not every one. The sample lists 150,000 or so clones, around four fifths seen once, with 10% to 15% in the top ten. The sequenced material came from peripheral blood. The receptors come from a man between 65 and 85 years old who had recovered from COVID-19.

The chain joins TRBV3-1 (or the pseudogene TRBV3-2) to TRBJ2-5; D is perhaps TRBD2 (6 bases). The CDR3 is 14 amino acids. The germline V gene encodes CDR1 LGHDT and CDR2 YNNKEL (reference sequence). V lost 1 base and J 3 bases, leaving 9 bases between the germline ends. The CDR3 reads CASSQAGGEETQYF. For the CDR3, the DNA is TGTGCCAGCAGCCAAGCAGGAGGGGAAGAGACCCAGTACTTC.

This chain joins TRBV10-3 and TRBJ2-1; D may be TRBD1 (5 bases). CDR1 ENHRY and CDR2 SYGVKD come from the germline V gene. This CDR3 is built from 15 residues. Between the trimmed V and J ends, which lost 10 bases and 7 bases, there was a span of 23 bases. The CDR3 region has the DNA TGTGCCACCCGCACGGGTGAACAGGCACCGAATGAGCAGTTCTTC. Encoded protein: CATRTGEQAPNEQFF.

The rearrangement joins TRBV28 to TRBJ2-6; possibly TRBD1 for D (6 bases). Trimming took off 6 bases at V and 1 base at J, with 13 bases between the two ends. This CDR3 is built from 16 residues. The germline V gene encodes CDR1 MDHEN and CDR2 SYDVKM. The chain's CDR3 is CASRETQGSGANVLTF. Here the CDR3 DNA reads TGTGCCAGCAGGGAGACCCAGGGGTCTGGGGCCAACGTCCTGACTTTC. Supplemented by reference TRBV28 and TRBJ2-6, the full variable domain reads DVKVTQSSRYLVKRTGEKVFLECVQDMDHENMFWYRQDPGLGLRLIYFSYDVKMKEKGDIPEGYSVSREKKERFSLILESASTNQTSMYLCASRETQGSGANVLTFGAGSRLTVL.

This sequence joins TRBV5-4 and TRBJ2-7, with 10 positions matching TRBD2. There are 15 residues in the CDR3. The V segment lost 4 bases and the J segment 4 bases; nucleotides outside the gene matches: 8. The germline V gene encodes CDR1 SGHNT and CDR2 YYREEE (reference sequence). Here the CDR3 reads CASSRTSGKDYEQYF. The DNA of the CDR3 is TGTGCCAGCAGCCGAACTAGCGGGAAGGATTACGAGCAGTACTTC. The entire variable domain, with the rest obtained from reference TRBV5-4 and TRBJ2-7, is as follows: ETGVTQSPTHLIKTRGQQVTLRCSSQSGHNTVSWYQQALGQGPQFIFQYYREEENGRGNFPPRFSGLQFPNYSSELNVNALELDDSALYLCASSRTSGKDYEQYFGPGTRLTVT.

The rearrangement uses TRBV6-5 and TRBJ2-7; possibly TRBD1 for D (6 bases). Germline values: CDR1 MNHEY, CDR2 SVGAGI. The CDR3 is 14 amino acids. V lost 6 bases, J lost 2 bases, and 14 bases lay in between. This CDR3 reads CASSLRDKTYEQYF. The CDR3, as DNA: TGTGCCAGCAGCCTCCGGGACAAGACCTACGAGCAGTACTTC.

This clone was detected once. The chain carries TRBV6-6 and TRBJ2-4; TRBD1 might be the D (6 bases). The V gene lost 4 bases and the J gene lost 1 base, with 11 bases spanning the gap. Germline assignment: CDR1 MNHNY and CDR2 SVGAGI (reference sequence). The length of the CDR3 is 15 residues. CDR3 DNA: TGTGCCAGCAGTTCGATAGGACAGGCCAAAAACATTCAGTACTTC. It specifies CASSSIGQAKNIQYF.

The chain links TRBV27 to TRBJ1-2, with 10 positions matching TRBD1. J gave up 7 bases and V 3 bases, and 11 bases lay outside the gene matches. The length of the CDR3 is 16 residues. CDR1 and CDR2 from the germline V gene are MNHEY and SMNVEV (reference sequence). CDR3 DNA: TGTGCCAGCAGTTTGTGGGGGGACAGGGGCGAGGGTGGCTACACCTTC. Encoded protein: CASSLWGDRGEGGYTF.

The V gene is TRBV6-1, the J gene TRBJ2-5; 14 positions agree with TRBD2. J lost 4 bases, V lost 4 bases, and 14 bases had no gene match. The CDR3 has 19 residues. Germline values: CDR1 MNHNS, CDR2 SASEGT. The CDR3 protein is CASSGGAGTSGSIAETQYF. The CDR3 DNA follows: TGTGCCAGCAGTGGGGGGGCCGGGACTAGCGGGAGTATTGCAGAGACCCAGTACTTC.

J is TRBJ1-2 and V is TRBV9; D remains ambiguous. V was cut by 0 bases and J by 1 base, with 4 bases left in between. The CDR3 extends over 13 amino acids. CDR1 and CDR2 from the germline V gene are SGDLS and YYNGEE. In DNA form, the CDR3 reads TGTGCCAGCAGCGTAGCTAATAACTATGGCTACACCTTC. Amino acids: CASSVANNYGYTF.

The sample holds a few counts of this clone. This chain's CDR3 is CASHPFASPNTEAFF. The CDR3 bases are TGTGCCAGCCACCCTTTTGCCAGTCCGAACACTGAAGCTTTCTTT. The V gene is TRBV2, the J gene TRBJ1-1; no clear D. V dropped 8 bases and J dropped 1 base, with 17 bases sitting between them. This CDR3 has 15 residues. CDR1 SNHLY and CDR2 FYNNEI come from the germline V gene. The whole variable domain, filled in from reference TRBV2 and TRBJ1-1, reads EPEVTQTPSHQVTQMGQEVILRCVPISNHLYFYWYRQILGQKVEFLVSFYNNEISEKSEIFDDQFSVERPDGSNFTLKIRSTKLEDSAMYFCASHPFASPNTEAFFGQGTRLTVV.

The chain combines TRBV7-2 with TRBJ1-5, with a weak D call TRBD1 (5 bases). The germline V gene encodes CDR1 SGHTA and CDR2 FQGNSA. This CDR3 spans 15 amino acids. V was shortened by 5 bases and J by 11 bases, with 22 bases between the two germline ends. Written as DNA, the CDR3 is TGTGCCAGCAGCCTCACAGGAAAAACCCATAGTTCCCAGCATTTT. It is translated as CASSLTGKTHSSQHF.

The genes are TRBV7-8 and TRBJ2-7, with 7 bases identical to TRBD1. CDR3 length: 13 amino acids. Germline CDR1 reads SGHVS; CDR2 reads FQNEAQ. With V trimmed by 1 base and J by 7 bases, 4 bases remained unmatched. The CDR3 spells CASSLEVTGEQYF. In DNA form, the CDR3 reads TGTGCCAGCAGCTTAGAGGTGACAGGGGAGCAGTACTTC.

The V call is TRBV29-1, the J call TRBJ2-3; 11 bases are a match to TRBD2. Trimming removed 6 bases from V and 2 bases from J; junction bases left unmatched: 7. Germline V CDR1 and CDR2: SQVTM, ANQGSEA. The length of the CDR3 is 15 residues. The CDR3 region is CSVQGTSGTTDTQYF. CDR3 coding DNA: TGCAGCGTGCAAGGGACTAGCGGCACCACAGATACGCAGTATTTT.

This chain joins TRBV18 and TRBJ1-1; 9 bases line up with TRBD1. V dropped 5 bases and J dropped 6; count of bases not matched to a gene: 4. Germline V gene lookup returns CDR1 KGHSH and CDR2 LQKENI. CDR3 size: 13 residues. The CDR3 DNA is TGTGCCAGCTCAGCGGACAGGGGTTCTGAAGCTTTCTTT. This encodes CASSADRGSEAFF.

Notes on this clone: Different DNA sequences within this sample yield the same CDR3. The rearrangement uses TRBV9 and TRBJ2-2; D possibly corresponds to TRBD1 (5 bases). Trimming took 0 bases from V and 3 from J, leaving 6 bases between them. The CDR3 contains 14 residues. Germline V lookup: CDR1 SGDLS, CDR2 YYNGEE. The CDR3 coding sequence is TGTGCCAGCAGCGTAGGCAGGGACACCGGGGAGCTGTTTTTT. It encodes CASSVGRDTGELFF.

The J gene is TRBJ2-3, the V gene TRBV9; TRBD2 aligns across 8 bases. The CDR3 loop spans 16 amino acids. The junction had 5 bases not matched to a gene; V was cut back by 0 bases and J by 2 bases. In germline, CDR1 is SGDLS, CDR2 YYNGEE. DNA of the CDR3: TGTGCCAGCAGCGTAGGACCGGGAGGGTTCACAGATACGCAGTATTTT. This gives the protein CASSVGPGGFTDTQYF.

The rearrangement uses TRBV9 and TRBJ1-4, with 7 nucleotides matching TRBD1. From germline, CDR1 is SGDLS and CDR2 YYNGEE. This CDR3 region has 17 residues. With V trimmed by 3 bases and J by 13 bases, 21 bases remained unmatched. This chain's CDR3 is CASSAMSGQLGTEGLFF. The CDR3 DNA follows: TGTGCCAGCAGCGCAATGTCGGGACAGTTGGGGACGGAGGGACTGTTTTTT. The full variable domain, rest sourced from reference TRBV9 and TRBJ1-4, is DSGVTQTPKHLITATGQRVTLRCSPRSGDLSVYWYQQSLDQGLQFLIQYYNGEERAKGNILERFSAQQFPDLHSELNLSSLELGDSALYFCASSAMSGQLGTEGLFFGSGTQLSVL.

The chain couples TRBV19 to TRBJ2-1, with 7 nucleotides matching TRBD2. The ends lost 2 bases at V and 5 bases at J; junction bases unmatched: 0. The CDR3 is made up of 13 amino acids. Germline-derived CDR1 and CDR2 are LNHDA and SQIVND (reference sequence). CDR3 region: CASSIREDNEQFF. The CDR3 DNA reads as TGTGCCAGTAGTATACGGGAGGACAATGAGCAGTTCTTC.

J is TRBJ2-3 and V is TRBV9, with a possible D match to TRBD2 (5 bases). V was pared by 0 bases and J by 2 bases, with 7 bases between. CDR3 length equals 14 residues. Germline assignment: CDR1 SGDLS and CDR2 YYNGEE. The CDR3 region is CASSVGTFTDTQYF. CDR3 coding DNA: TGTGCCAGCAGCGTAGGGACTTTCACAGATACGCAGTATTTT.

The chain carries TRBV20-1 and TRBJ1-2; D may be TRBD1 (5 bases). CDR3 length equals 12 residues. Germline V gene sequence: CDR1 DFQATT, CDR2 SNEGSKA (reference sequence). Trimming cost V 3 bases and J 6 bases, with 11 bases left between them. This chain's CDR3 is CSASGGEDGYTF. The CDR3 bases are TGCAGTGCTAGTGGGGGGGAAGATGGCTACACCTTC.

V gene TRBV6-5 combines with J gene TRBJ1-1; weak D call: TRBD1 (5 bases). V dropped 5 bases and J dropped 7 bases, with 8 bases sitting between them. Germline V gene sequence: CDR1 MNHEY, CDR2 SVGAGI. This CDR3 has 11 residues. CDR3 DNA sequence: TGTGCCAGCAGTACAGGTGTTGAAGCTTTCTTT. Amino acid sequence: CASSTGVEAFF.

The rearrangement joins TRBV10-1 to TRBJ2-5; 8 bases map to TRBD1. Germline V gives CDR1 WNHNN, CDR2 SYGVQD (reference sequence). V dropped 6 bases and J dropped 5; count of bases not matched to a gene: 11. The CDR3 has 15 amino acids. CDR3 sequence: CASSPGGRDAETQYF. The CDR3 DNA follows: TGCGCCAGCAGCCCAGGGGGCAGGGACGCGGAGACCCAGTACTTC.

The V and J genes are TRBV5-1 and TRBJ1-1, with a tentative D call TRBD1 (5 bases). CDR3 length: 16 amino acids. Deletions cut 0 bases from V and 3 bases from J, with 15 bases between. CDR1 is SGHRS and CDR2 is YFSETQ in the germline V gene. The CDR3 DNA reads TGCGCCAGCAGCTTGGAGACAGCCATAGGTTACACTGAAGCTTTCTTT. As protein: CASSLETAIGYTEAFF.

The chain couples TRBV30 to TRBJ2-7, with 11 bases identical to TRBD2. The germline V gene has CDR1 GTSNPN and CDR2 SVGIG (reference sequence). V shed 2 bases, J shed 4 bases, and the junction held 4 bases outside the gene matches. This CDR3 comprises 14 residues. The CDR3 coding sequence is TGTGCCTGGAGTAGCACTAGCGGGGGATACGAGCAGTACTTC. Its translation is CAWSSTSGGYEQYF. Full variable domain (rest looked up from reference TRBV30 and TRBJ2-7): SQTIHQWPATLVQPVGSPLSLECTVEGTSNPNLYWYRQAAGRGLQLLFYSVGIGQISSEVPQNLSASRPQDRQFILSSKKLLLSDSGFYLCAWSSTSGGYEQYFGPGTRLTVT.

V usage is TRBV5-5 and J usage is TRBJ2-1; 11 positions match TRBD2. The V and J ends lost 3 bases and 6 bases, in that order; junction bases with no gene match: 5. Germline assignment: CDR1 SGHKS and CDR2 YYEKEE (reference sequence). The CDR3 runs to 15 residues. CDR3 nucleotides: TGTGCCAGCAGCTCGACTAGCGGGATAGGCAATGAGCAGTTCTTC. Translating gives CASSSTSGIGNEQFF. The full variable domain, rest sourced from reference TRBV5-5 and TRBJ2-1, is DAGVTQSPTHLIKTRGQQVTLRCSPISGHKSVSWYQQVLGQGPQFIFQYYEKEERGRGNFPDRFSARQFPNYSSELNVNALLLGDSALYLCASSSTSGIGNEQFFGPGTRLTVL.

The rearrangement links TRBV5-8 to TRBJ1-2; tentatively, D is TRBD1 (5 bases). V gave up 5 bases and J gave up 3 bases, with 17 bases separating them. This CDR3 comprises 15 residues. Germline V lookup: CDR1 SGHTS, CDR2 YDEGEE. The CDR3 DNA sequence: TGTGCCAGCAGTTTTGGGGTTCGCAGGGACTATGGCTACACCTTC. The encoded protein is CASSFGVRRDYGYTF.

This clone was counted a single time. The chain links TRBV6-6 to TRBJ1-1, with 9 nucleotides matching TRBD1. The CDR3 consists of 15 residues. Germline trimming cut 2 bases from V and 3 bases from J; bases unmatched to any gene: 4. Germline V gene data show CDR1 as MNHNY and CDR2 as SVGAGI (reference sequence). For the CDR3, the DNA is TGTGCCAGCAGTTACCCCGACAGGGGGGACACTGAAGCTTTCTTT. Encoded protein: CASSYPDRGDTEAFF.

The chain joins TRBV7-2 to TRBJ1-4; the D gene is possibly TRBD1 (6 bases). The CDR3 is 14 residues long. Trimming removed 5 bases at V and 5 bases at J, with 12 bases between. Germline CDR1 is SGHTA and CDR2 is FQGNSA. CDR3 sequence (DNA): TGTGCCAGCAGCCCCGGGACAAGAAATGAAAAACTGTTTTTT. It translates to CASSPGTRNEKLFF.